This T cell receptor (beta chain) comes out of a study of cytotoxic CD8 clonotypes in ibrutinib-treated CLL. At the level of the study: Productive templates per sample averaged approximately 240,000; productive rearrangements, 80,000 to 95,000.

Only in-frame clones appear in the TCRdb table, and some are missing; sequencing was by immunoSEQ multiplex PCR. This sample has about 300,000 clones, with 65% to 85% found just once. The CDR3 length is 13 residues. Germline values: CDR1 SGHDT, CDR2 YYEEEE. The germline V and J ends were trimmed by 1 base and 4 bases, with 8 bases remaining between them. This TCR was recovered from a human donor with chronic lymphocytic leukemia. The chain joins TRBV5-6 to TRBJ2-5; D remains unclear. The input for sequencing was PBMCs, taken at disease progression, from a patient treated with ibrutinib. The CDR3 DNA reads as TGTGCCAGCAGCTTGTGGGTAAGAGAGACCCAGTACTTC. Protein product: CASSLWVRETQYF.